The T cell receptor (beta chain) under discussion was sequenced for a study of blood T cell repertoires in COVID-19 (dated by TCRdb to 2020 to 2021). Regarding the complete study: The collaborator samples originated in the United States, Italy and Spain and spanned the acute and convalescent phases of COVID-19. Sample metadata almost always included a de-identified subject ID, COVID-19 status, age in years and sex. Samples came from the ongoing ImmuneRACE study (first 160 participants) plus 1,254 subjects from 6 global collaborators. Where HLA class I and class II types were available, the types were taken from metadata supplied by the sample provider, not from assay-based typing. Subjects who had been exposed to COVID-19, were actively infected with it, or had recovered from it provided the deeply sampled blood TCRbeta repertoires that made up the dataset. The material from the prospective study consisted of cDNA or gDNA derived from T cells, B-cell-depleted T cells, or PBMCs. A freely available public database, intended as a resource for researchers studying the immune response to SARS-CoV-2, is where the repertoires were released. Paper-wide results and their limitations: How much clinical and demographic metadata was included differed by source and by participant, and the metadata was provided uncurated.

Sequences SGHTA (CDR1) and FQGNSA (CDR2) are obtained from the germline V gene. V trim: 6 bases; J trim: 6 bases; unmatched bases: 7. The CDR3 numbers 16 residues from cysteine through phenylalanine. Of all the DNA, just the CDR3 is kept, 48 bases in frame from base 1. TCRbeta CDR3 regions were amplified from genomic DNA by means of the immunoSEQ Assay, a bias-controlled multiplex PCR. Per the source publication's procedure: Within the assay, amplification of reference gene primers was used to estimate how many nucleated cells each sample contained. To quantify the absolute abundance of each unique TCRbeta CDR3 rearrangement, sequence reads were collapsed and filtered. For each sample, productive Simpson clonality was calculated by taking the square root of Simpson's diversity index across productive rearrangements. What TCRdb holds here is the immuneACCESS table cut down to in-frame rearrangements. Part of the clones is not present; checked against another copy, under half of the missing clones reflect an unresolved V gene, and the others are unexplained. D and trimming come from the DNA, and the V and J calls and clone size come from that table. The table for this sample lists about 170,000 clones; approximately 91% of them were counted only once. 0.7% to 0.9% of the sample is taken by the ten largest.

Participants in the prospective study were aged 18 to 89 years, lived in 20 to 30 United States geographic areas, and enrolled through a virtual design. In the prospective study, participants were assigned to cohorts based on the clinical history participants reported in a screening survey and a study questionnaire. Recovered participants in ImmuneRACE Cohort 3 were defined by two consecutive negative NP/OP PCR tests, clearance by a healthcare professional, or resolution of symptoms. In the prospective study, whole blood, serum and a nasopharyngeal or oropharyngeal swab were collected from each participant by mobile phlebotomists. Prospective study participants could optionally give additional blood draws and questionnaires over a roughly two-month period. Prospective study blood samples were shipped either frozen or at room temperature before DNA extraction. Concerning this clone itself: Its antigen has not been determined. Base qualities are missing; no much larger clone stands one base away.

Sequencing was performed on PBMCs or T cells enriched from blood (not recorded which). This sequence uses TRBV7-2 and TRBJ2-2; 13 of the junction bases match TRBD2. The sequence was obtained from a woman between 18 and 29 years old who had recovered from COVID-19. CDR3 protein: CASSIGTSGKAGELFF. The DNA sequence is as follows: TGTGCCAGCAGTATCGGGACTAGCGGGAAGGCCGGGGAGCTGTTTTTT.